This T cell receptor beta chain was observed in a study of blood T cell repertoires in COVID-19. Here immunoSEQ multiplex PCR was the method, and the copy in TCRdb shows in-frame clones only, minus some. Of hundreds of thousands of clones in the sample, 88% were seen once. This CDR3 spans 13 amino acids. V was pared by 8 bases and J by 4 bases, with 8 bases of the junction left unmatched. This chain connects TRBV12-3 or TRBV12-4 to TRBJ2-7; 7 bases line up with TRBD2. The sequence was collected from a woman aged 45-65 years with COVID-19, enrolled during active disease. Sequencing was carried out using peripheral blood. The CDR3 loop reads CASRTSGLYEQYF. Written as DNA, the CDR3 is TGTGCCAGCCGGACTAGTGGGTTGTACGAGCAGTACTTC.